This T cell receptor (beta chain) originates from a study of blood T cell repertoires in COVID-19. The CDR3 runs to 19 residues. Unmatched junction bases numbered 9, after V lost 2 bases and J lost 1 base. Looked up from germline, CDR1 is KGHDR and CDR2 is SFDVKD. The assay was immunoSEQ multiplex PCR, and TCRdb's table has in-frame clones only and misses some. The sample holds some 320,000 clones, around 88% seen once. Sample: peripheral blood. V usage is TRBV24-1 and J usage is TRBJ2-5; 13 nucleotides agree with TRBD2. This sequence was found in a woman aged 25 to 39 who had recovered from COVID-19. DNA for the CDR3: TGTGCCACCAGTGATTCTACCCCGGGACTAGCGGGGATCCAAGAGACCCAGTACTTC. Amino acid sequence: CATSDSTPGLAGIQETQYF.